This T cell receptor beta chain stems from a study of shared clonotypes between healthy human individuals. V was pared by 1 base and J by 3 bases, with 7 bases between. Germline V lookup: CDR1 LGHNA, CDR2 YNFKEQ. This CDR3 has 15 amino acids. Note on this clone: A much larger clone is a single base away; this may be a read error.

Several immunoSEQ plates received, in even portions, the genomic DNA of each subset. This table comes from immunoSEQ multiplex PCR, and its TCRdb copy is limited to in-frame clones, with some not included. The sample yields around 510,000 clones, just over 75% seen once. The receptor's source is a woman between 40 and 50 years old in good health. Some clones in this sample may be carry-over from other donors' samples. The sequenced material came from PBMCs. The V call is TRBV4-2, the J call TRBJ2-6; D is unresolved. Here the CDR3 DNA reads TGTGCCAGCAGCCAAGGGACCCATGGGGCCAACGTCCTGACTTTC. This gives the protein CASSQGTHGANVLTF.